This entry lists 32 T cell receptor beta chains sequenced from one sample in a study of blood T cell repertoires in COVID-19. Libraries were prepared by immunoSEQ multiplex PCR; TCRdb keeps only in-frame clonotypes and omits some of them. The data contain about 160,000 clones, approximately 87% of them singletons. Sequenced material: peripheral blood. These receptors came from a woman aged 70-85 years with acute or convalescent COVID-19.

The rearrangement joins TRBV5-1 to TRBJ1-4, with 7 nucleotides matching TRBD1. The V segment lost 0 bases and the J segment 7 bases; nucleotides outside the gene matches: 12. The germline gives CDR1 SGHRS, CDR2 YFSETQ. The CDR3 has 17 residues. The CDR3, as DNA: TGCGCCAGCAGCTTGGGAGAGGCACAGGGGAAGGGTGAAAAACTGTTTTTT. This gives the protein CASSLGEAQGKGEKLFF.

This clone occurred a few times. The chain joins TRBV3-1 (or the pseudogene TRBV3-2) to TRBJ2-5, with TRBD1 identical over 7 bases. Trimming removed 1 base from V and 5 bases from J; junction bases left unmatched: 7. Germline loops: CDR1 LGHDT, CDR2 YNNKEL (reference sequence). The CDR3 contains 15 residues. CDR3 in DNA: TGTGCCAGCAGCCAAGCCGGGACAGCGGCTGAGACCCAGTACTTC. This encodes CASSQAGTAAETQYF.

The V gene is TRBV4-1, the J gene TRBJ2-6; 7 nucleotides agree with TRBD1. This CDR3 has 15 residues. J lost 3 bases, V lost 3 bases, and 2 bases had no gene match. Germline V CDR1 and CDR2: MGHRA, YSYEKL. In DNA, the CDR3 is TGCGCCAGCAGCCAGACAGGGTTTGGGGCCAACGTCCTGACTTTC. Its protein is CASSQTGFGANVLTF.

The chain recombines TRBV5-1 with TRBJ1-5, with a possible D match to TRBD1 (5 bases). V was trimmed by 3 bases and J by 3 bases, leaving 10 bases between them. This CDR3 comprises 14 residues. From germline, CDR1 is SGHRS and CDR2 YFSETQ. The CDR3 loop is CASSSGQPNQPQHF. The CDR3 nucleotides are TGCGCCAGCAGCTCAGGACAACCCAATCAGCCCCAGCATTTT. Combining the CDR3 with reference TRBV5-1 and TRBJ1-5 gives the whole variable domain KAGVTQTPRYLIKTRGQQVTLSCSPISGHRSVSWYQQTPGQGLQFLFEYFSETQRNKGNFPGRFSGRQFSNSRSEMNVSTLELGDSALYLCASSSGQPNQPQHFGDGTRLSIL.

This rearrangement joins TRBV5-1 to TRBJ2-5; the D is unclear. V lost 4 bases to trimming and J lost 2 bases, with 9 bases between them. There are 13 residues in the CDR3. Looked up from germline, CDR1 is SGHRS and CDR2 is YFSETQ. The CDR3 region has the DNA TGCGCCAGCAGCACCCCGAGTCAAGAGACCCAGTACTTC. Its translation: CASSTPSQETQYF.

The chain recombines TRBV6-5 with TRBJ1-5, with D tentatively TRBD1 (6 bases). Germline CDR1 MNHEY, CDR2 SVGAGI. The CDR3 contains 14 residues. The germline V and J ends were trimmed by 5 bases and 2 bases, with 10 bases remaining between them. CDR3 protein: CASSTQGGNQPQHF. The CDR3 DNA is TGTGCCAGCAGTACACAGGGTGGCAATCAGCCCCAGCATTTT.

The chain carries TRBV15 and TRBJ1-1; D possibly corresponds to TRBD1 (6 bases). V was trimmed by 3 bases and J by 6 bases, leaving 11 bases between them. The CDR3 consists of 13 residues. Per germline, CDR1 LNHNV and CDR2 YYDKDF (reference sequence). The CDR3 loop reads CATSSGTPSEAFF. DNA for the CDR3: TGTGCCACCAGCAGCGGGACACCCTCTGAAGCTTTCTTT.

The chain has TRBV5-1 and TRBJ1-6; 7 bases line up with TRBD1. Trimming at V came to 0 bases and at J to 4 bases, leaving 4 bases not matched to a gene. There are 16 residues in the CDR3. In germline, CDR1 is SGHRS, CDR2 YFSETQ. Here the CDR3 reads CASSLVGTAYNSPLHF. DNA of the CDR3: TGCGCCAGCAGCTTGGTCGGGACAGCGTATAATTCACCCCTCCACTTT.

The chain links TRBV5-1 to TRBJ2-2, with TRBD2 matching 12 bases. With 3 bases clipped from V and 4 bases from J, the junction kept 1 base outside the gene matches. The CDR3 has 15 amino acids. Germline lookup yields CDR1 SGHRS and CDR2 YFSETQ. CDR3 DNA sequence: TGCGCCAGCAGCTCGACTAGCGGGGGCACCGGGGAGCTGTTTTTT. Amino acid sequence: CASSSTSGGTGELFF.

In its sample, this clone was seen a few times. The gene calls are TRBV7-2 and TRBJ2-1; TRBD1 is a possible D gene (6 bases). Looked up from germline, CDR1 is SGHTA and CDR2 is FQGNSA. The CDR3 length is 14 residues. V was shortened by 5 bases and J by 4 bases, with 12 bases between the two germline ends. The CDR3 sequence is CASSPGQKYNEQFF. The DNA of the CDR3 is TGTGCCAGCAGCCCCGGACAGAAGTACAATGAGCAGTTCTTC. Full variable domain (rest looked up from reference TRBV7-2 and TRBJ2-1): GAGVSQSPSNKVTEKGKDVELRCDPISGHTALYWYRQSLGQGLEFLIYFQGNSAPDKSGLPSDRFSAERTGGSVSTLTIQRTQQEDSAVYLCASSPGQKYNEQFFGPGTRLTVL.

J is TRBJ1-1 and V is TRBV6-6; unclear D gene. This CDR3 has 16 amino acids. With 8 bases removed from V and 1 base from J, the gap between germline ends came to 20 bases. Germline lookup yields CDR1 MNHNY and CDR2 SVGAGI (reference sequence). The CDR3 region has the DNA TGTGCCAGCCGCCACCCTAGACCGGGTCCGAACACTGAAGCTTTCTTT. It encodes CASRHPRPGPNTEAFF.

V and J are TRBV7-9 and TRBJ2-7; the match to TRBD1 covers 7 bases. V lost 5 bases and J lost 1; bases outside the gene matches: 5. Germline-derived CDR1 and CDR2 are SEHNR and FQNEAQ (reference sequence). There are 14 residues in the CDR3. The chain's CDR3 is CASSAGTVSYEQYF. As DNA, the CDR3 is TGTGCCAGCAGCGCAGGGACAGTTTCCTACGAGCAGTACTTC.

V and J are TRBV27 and TRBJ1-2; a weak D match, TRBD1 (5 bases). The CDR3 is 17 residues long. The germline V gene has CDR1 MNHEY and CDR2 SMNVEV (reference sequence). Between the trimmed V and J ends, which lost 5 bases and 0 bases, there was a span of 19 bases. CDR3 loop: CASSPTGGEGANYGYTF. The CDR3 region has the DNA TGTGCCAGCAGTCCAACAGGCGGCGAAGGGGCTAACTATGGCTACACCTTC.

V is TRBV4-3 and J is TRBJ1-5, with D possibly matching TRBD1 (6 bases). The V end lost 1 base, the J end lost 5 bases, and 9 bases lay between the germline ends. Per the germline V gene, CDR1 is LGHNA and CDR2 is YSLEER. This CDR3 is built from 14 residues. The CDR3: CASSQGTDHQPQHF. The CDR3 coding sequence is TGCGCCAGCAGCCAAGGGACAGATCATCAGCCCCAGCATTTT.

V gene TRBV28 combines with J gene TRBJ2-5; perhaps TRBD2 as D (6 bases). The CDR3 sequence is 14 residues long. The V end was cut by 2 bases, the J end by 0 bases, with 7 bases between. Per germline, CDR1 MDHEN and CDR2 SYDVKM. DNA of the CDR3: TGTGCCAGCAGTTTAGCGGGGTACCAAGAGACCCAGTACTTC. Its protein is CASSLAGYQETQYF. Filled out from reference TRBV28 and TRBJ2-5, the complete variable domain reads DVKVTQSSRYLVKRTGEKVFLECVQDMDHENMFWYRQDPGLGLRLIYFSYDVKMKEKGDIPEGYSVSREKKERFSLILESASTNQTSMYLCASSLAGYQETQYFGPGTRLLVL.

The J gene is TRBJ1-2, the V gene TRBV4-1; 10 nucleotides match TRBD1. The ends lost 4 bases at V and 3 bases at J; junction bases unmatched: 5. Germline lookup yields CDR1 MGHRA and CDR2 YSYEKL. The CDR3 length is 15 residues. For the CDR3, the DNA is TGCGCCAGCAGCCTACGGACAGGGGGAGACTATGGCTACACCTTC. As protein: CASSLRTGGDYGYTF.

This clone was seen at least ten times. The rearrangement uses TRBV9 and TRBJ2-1; 9 bases align to TRBD2. Germline CDR1 SGDLS, CDR2 YYNGEE. V lost 0 bases and J lost 6; bases outside the gene matches: 4. The length of the CDR3 is 15 residues. CDR3 residues: CASSVDAGGFNEQFF. CDR3 nucleotides: TGTGCCAGCAGCGTAGATGCGGGGGGGTTCAATGAGCAGTTCTTC.

Written as DNA, the CDR3 is TGTGCCAGCAGTGCCCCCAGCGGGAGGGCCGTGAACATTCAGTACTTC. Its protein is CASSAPSGRAVNIQYF. The chain is built from TRBV2 and TRBJ2-4; 10 nucleotides agree with TRBD2. Germline V lookup: CDR1 SNHLY, CDR2 FYNNEI. The CDR3 consists of 16 residues. The V segment lost 4 bases and the J segment 7 bases; nucleotides outside the gene matches: 10.

The chain combines TRBV20-1 with TRBJ2-1, with 7 bases fitting TRBD2. J was trimmed by 11 bases and V by 5 bases; bases with no gene match: 6. Germline V gene data show CDR1 as DFQATT and CDR2 as SNEGSKA (reference sequence). This CDR3 comprises 11 residues. The CDR3 here is CSAETAGKQFF. The CDR3 nucleotides are TGCAGTGCTGAGACAGCGGGGAAGCAGTTCTTC.

This clone was seen just once. The V and J genes are TRBV7-2 and TRBJ2-1, with D unclear. The germline gives CDR1 SGHTA, CDR2 FQGNSA. The ends were cut back, 3 bases at V and 12 bases at J, with 9 bases in the middle. The CDR3 length is 11 residues. The chain's CDR3 is CASSFSVGQFF. CDR3 bases: TGTGCCAGCAGCTTCTCGGTTGGGCAGTTCTTC.

The V gene is TRBV9, the J gene TRBJ2-1; unclear D gene. Trimming removed 0 bases at V and 7 bases at J, with 8 bases between. Germline values: CDR1 SGDLS, CDR2 YYNGEE. The CDR3 contains 13 residues. This CDR3 reads CASSVGVVNEQFF. The DNA for the CDR3 is TGTGCCAGCAGCGTAGGTGTAGTTAATGAGCAGTTCTTC.

The CDR3 region has the DNA TGTGCCTGGAGTAGTGGGCTCAGGGTCTGGGCTTTCTTT. Its translation is CAWSSGLRVWAFF. The chain uses TRBV30 and TRBJ1-1; perhaps TRBD1 as D (5 bases). Trimming shortened V by 2 bases and J by 11 bases, and 18 bases separated the two germline ends. The CDR3 loop spans 13 amino acids. The germline V gene encodes CDR1 GTSNPN and CDR2 SVGIG (reference sequence).

This chain uses TRBV2 with TRBJ1-4; weak D call: TRBD1 (6 bases). Germline V gives CDR1 SNHLY, CDR2 FYNNEI. V shed 8 bases and J shed 4 bases, with 11 bases lying between them. The CDR3 extends over 13 amino acids. Written as DNA, the CDR3 is TGTGCCAGCGGAGGCAGGGGTAATGAAAAACTGTTTTTT. Its protein is CASGGRGNEKLFF.

The chain couples TRBV6-6 to TRBJ1-5; D is possibly TRBD1 (6 bases). Germline V gene sequence: CDR1 MNHNY, CDR2 SVGAGI (reference sequence). Trimming removed 6 bases from V and 2 bases from J, with 8 bases in between. The CDR3 has 13 amino acids. CDR3 DNA: TGTGCCAGCAGGGCAGGGGGCAATCAGCCCCAGCATTTT. Amino acids: CASRAGGNQPQHF.

This chain uses TRBV9 with TRBJ2-3, with D maybe TRBD2 (6 bases). The CDR3 spans 15 residues. The germline V gene has CDR1 SGDLS and CDR2 YYNGEE. Trimming shortened V by 3 bases and J by 4 bases, and 15 bases separated the two germline ends. The DNA of the CDR3 is TGTGCCAGCAGCGATCAGGTAGGAGGGCCAGATACGCAGTATTTT. This sequence encodes CASSDQVGGPDTQYF.

The chain couples TRBV29-1 to TRBJ2-7; 11 bases line up with TRBD1. The CDR3 consists of 12 residues. V shed 7 bases, J shed 7 bases, and the junction held 6 bases outside the gene matches. The germline CDR1 and CDR2 sequences are SQVTM and ANQGSEA. The CDR3 nucleotides read TGCAGCGCCGGGACAGGGGGTGGTGAGCAGTACTTC. Translating gives CSAGTGGGEQYF.

The CDR3 here is CASRETSGTINEQYF. The CDR3 DNA reads as TGTGCCAGCAGAGAGACTAGCGGGACTATCAACGAGCAGTACTTC. The gene calls are TRBV6-5 and TRBJ2-7; 11 bases are a match to TRBD2. Germline V CDR1 and CDR2: MNHEY, SVGAGI. This CDR3 has 15 residues. After removal of 6 bases from V and 5 bases from J, the junction contained 9 bases not matched to a gene.

This chain connects TRBV24-1 to TRBJ2-3; 10 nucleotides agree with TRBD2. The germline gives CDR1 KGHDR, CDR2 SFDVKD. J gave up 5 bases and V 4 bases, and 20 bases lay outside the gene matches. The CDR3 spans 20 residues. This chain's CDR3 is CATSDTIPDLAGDFIDTQYF. The CDR3 DNA sequence: TGTGCCACCAGTGACACTATCCCCGACCTAGCGGGGGATTTCATAGATACGCAGTATTTT.

This clone turned up a few times. This sequence joins TRBV20-1 and TRBJ1-4; no definite D call. Looked up from germline, CDR1 is DFQATT and CDR2 is SNEGSKA (reference sequence). This CDR3 has 15 amino acids. Trimming took 6 bases from V and 7 from J, leaving 21 bases between them. CDR3 nucleotides: TGCAGTGCGAGTCCCGCGGCAGCTTCATTTGAAAAACTGTTTTTT. It translates to CSASPAAASFEKLFF.

The chain's CDR3 is CASSADLYGYTF. The CDR3 nucleotides read TGTGCCAGCAGTGCTGACTTATATGGCTACACCTTC. The rearrangement links TRBV28 to TRBJ1-2; D is uncertain. Trimming cost V 5 bases and J 5 bases, with 9 bases left between them. CDR1 MDHEN and CDR2 SYDVKM come from the germline V gene. CDR3 length equals 12 residues.

CDR3 loop: CASSGAAGGLQETQYF. CDR3 DNA: TGTGCCAGCAGCGGCGCAGCGGGGGGCCTCCAAGAGACCCAGTACTTC. The chain uses TRBV9 and TRBJ2-5, with TRBD2 matching 9 bases. This CDR3 comprises 16 residues. In germline, CDR1 is SGDLS, CDR2 YYNGEE. With 3 bases clipped from V and 1 base from J, the junction kept 7 bases outside the gene matches.

The chain recombines TRBV5-6 with TRBJ2-7; possibly TRBD1 for D (5 bases). Trimming removed 4 bases from V and 4 bases from J, with 9 bases in between. Germline V gene data show CDR1 as SGHDT and CDR2 as YYEEEE. CDR3 length equals 12 residues. CDR3 nucleotides: TGTGCCAGCAGCCTCAAGGGGTACGAGCAGTACTTC. Protein product: CASSLKGYEQYF.